The 20 T cell receptor beta chains below come from one sample, sequenced in a study of T-cell reconstitution after alpha-beta-depleted transplantation in children. Preparation of the TCRbeta library was carried out with unique molecular identifiers. TCRdb redid the calling of the PCR reads with MiXCR, one entry per CDR3 protein. Of 610,000 or so distinct CDR3 sequences listed, over 20% were seen once; the top ten hold under 45%. The sample in question was PBMCs, obtained before TCRalphabeta/CD19-depleted stem cell transplant. These receptors were obtained from a boy younger than two with Wiskott-Aldrich syndrome, due to receive a stem cell transplant.

The rearrangement joins TRBV5-1 to TRBJ2-7; 7 bases match TRBD1. Germline V gene sequence: CDR1 SGHRS, CDR2 YFSETQ. The CDR3 is 15 amino acids. V gave up 3 bases and J gave up 2 bases; unmatched junction bases: 8. The CDR3 loop is CASSSLRQGPYEQYF. In DNA form, the CDR3 reads TGCGCCAGCAGCTCGTTGCGACAGGGCCCCTACGAGCAGTACTTC.

The chain has TRBV10-3 and TRBJ2-2; possible D gene TRBD2, 5 bases. Germline assignment: CDR1 ENHRY and CDR2 SYGVKD. With 4 bases removed from V and 2 bases from J, the gap between germline ends came to 8 bases. The CDR3 spans 14 residues. CDR3 DNA sequence: TGTGCCATCAGTGTGGGAGTAAACACCGGGGAGCTGTTTTTT. Amino acid sequence: CAISVGVNTGELFF.

CDR3 region: CASSYPRGNEQFF. The DNA for the CDR3 is TGTGCCAGCAGTTATCCCAGAGGCAATGAGCAGTTCTTC. The V and J genes are TRBV27 and TRBJ2-1; D call uncertain. The V gene lost 4 bases and the J gene lost 6 bases, with 10 bases spanning the gap. There are 13 residues in the CDR3. Germline assignment: CDR1 MNHEY and CDR2 SMNVEV (reference sequence).

This clonotype was detected a few times. CDR3: CSARDGMDLLETQYF. CDR3 nucleotides: TGCAGTGCTAGAGATGGGATGGATCTTCTAGAGACCCAGTACTTC. This chain links TRBV20-1 with TRBJ2-5; D unresolved. V lost 0 bases and J 4 bases, leaving 15 bases between the germline ends. Germline V CDR1 and CDR2: DFQATT, SNEGSKA (reference sequence). The CDR3 sequence is 15 residues long.

This clonotype was counted between two and nine times. The chain links TRBV29-1 to TRBJ2-5, with D unresolved. Germline assignment: CDR1 SQVTM and CDR2 ANQGSEA. This CDR3 region has 13 residues. V gave up 3 bases and J gave up 5 bases, with 13 bases separating them. Written as DNA, the CDR3 is TGCAGCGTTGATGCAGGAACTGGGGAGACCCAGTACTTC. Amino acid sequence: CSVDAGTGETQYF.

This rearrangement joins TRBV5-1 to TRBJ2-6; D possibly matches TRBD1 or TRBD2 (6 bases each). CDR1 and CDR2 from the germline V gene are SGHRS and YFSETQ. V was pared by 4 bases and J by 0 bases, with 20 bases between. The length of the CDR3 is 19 residues. CDR3 in amino acids: CASSGGLAGVLSGANVLTF. In DNA form, the CDR3 reads TGCGCCAGCAGCGGGGGGCTTGCAGGCGTTCTCTCTGGGGCCAACGTCCTGACTTTC.

The chain recombines TRBV18 with TRBJ2-7; 10 positions match TRBD2. This CDR3 is built from 15 residues. V was clipped by 3 bases and J by 2 bases; unmatched bases: 4. CDR1 is KGHSH and CDR2 is LQKENI in the germline V gene. The CDR3 loop reads CASSPGAGGPYEQYF. CDR3 in DNA: TGTGCCAGCTCACCCGGAGCGGGAGGGCCCTACGAGCAGTACTTC.

V and J are TRBV7-8 and TRBJ2-3, with a possible D match to TRBD1 (6 bases). The germline V gene encodes CDR1 SGHVS and CDR2 FQNEAQ. V lost 5 bases, J lost 9 bases, and 18 bases lay in between. CDR3 length equals 14 residues. For the CDR3, the DNA is TGTGCCAGCAGCCTAGAGGGGGTGTCGGAGACGCAGTATTTT. Protein sequence: CASSLEGVSETQYF.

This chain joins TRBV5-1 and TRBJ2-1, with D perhaps given as TRBD1 or TRBD2 (6 bases each). Trimming pared 3 bases from V and 8 bases from J, leaving 18 bases between. Germline loops: CDR1 SGHRS, CDR2 YFSETQ. This CDR3 has 15 amino acids. The CDR3 loop is CASSWRDIKNDEQFF. The CDR3 bases are TGCGCCAGCAGCTGGCGGGACATTAAGAATGATGAGCAGTTCTTC.

This clonotype occurred a few times. The chain recombines TRBV28 with TRBJ2-5, with TRBD1 matching 8 bases. Germline values: CDR1 MDHEN, CDR2 SYDVKM. This CDR3 is 13 amino acids long. Losses at the gene ends were 3 bases for V and 10 bases for J; bases not matched to a gene: 7. CDR3 region: CASSFVQTGGQYF. The CDR3, as DNA: TGTGCCAGCAGTTTCGTCCAAACAGGGGGCCAGTACTTC.

This clonotype was detected a few times. CDR3 residues: CSVVGTGGSIGYEQYF. CDR3 DNA sequence: TGCAGCGTTGTGGGGACAGGGGGCTCGATAGGTTACGAGCAGTACTTC. This chain uses TRBV29-1 with TRBJ2-7, with TRBD1 matching 12 bases. The CDR3 runs 16 residues. The V and J ends lost 4 bases and 4 bases, in that order; junction bases with no gene match: 11. The V gene's germline CDR1 is SQVTM and CDR2 ANQGSEA.

The chain links TRBV4-1 to TRBJ2-2; possible D gene TRBD2, 5 bases. V was pared by 4 bases and J by 1 base, with 10 bases between. There are 15 residues in the CDR3. Germline loops: CDR1 MGHRA, CDR2 YSYEKL. This CDR3 reads CASSLPGRNTGELFF. The CDR3 DNA reads TGCGCCAGCAGCCTCCCGGGGAGGAACACCGGGGAGCTGTTTTTT.

The chain joins TRBV20-1 to TRBJ2-7, with TRBD2 identical over 10 bases. Trimming cost V 6 bases and J 2 bases; bases outside gene matches: 7. The CDR3 sequence is 14 residues long. Germline V gene data show CDR1 as DFQATT and CDR2 as SNEGSKA (reference sequence). This chain's CDR3 is CSAEQGLAPYEQYF. In DNA, the CDR3 is TGCAGTGCGGAACAGGGACTAGCGCCCTACGAGCAGTACTTC.

This clonotype showed up just a few times. The chain uses TRBV20-1 and TRBJ2-1; D remains ambiguous. The CDR3 extends over 13 amino acids. V was pared by 3 bases and J by 6 bases, with 12 bases between. The germline V gene has CDR1 DFQATT and CDR2 SNEGSKA (reference sequence). CDR3 sequence (DNA): TGCAGTGCTAGCGAGCTTACTTTCAATGAGCAGTTCTTC. Amino acid sequence: CSASELTFNEQFF.

This clonotype was seen more than once but under ten times. CDR3 sequence: CSAGLIRADTQYF. Here the CDR3 DNA reads TGCAGTGCTGGCCTAATACGGGCAGATACGCAGTATTTT. This chain connects TRBV20-1 to TRBJ2-3; D gene ambiguous. Trimming cost V 5 bases and J 4 bases, with 13 bases left between them. CDR1 and CDR2 from the germline V gene are DFQATT and SNEGSKA (reference sequence). This CDR3 has 13 amino acids.

The V gene is TRBV4-1, the J gene TRBJ2-7; D may correspond to TRBD1 or TRBD2 (5 bases each). This CDR3 has 17 amino acids. Germline values: CDR1 MGHRA, CDR2 YSYEKL. The ends were cut back, 3 bases at V and 4 bases at J, with 22 bases in the middle. The CDR3 DNA reads as TGCGCCAGCAGCCAGAGCGGAGTGCAGGGTCTTTCATACGAGCAGTACTTC. Translated: CASSQSGVQGLSYEQYF.

The V call is TRBV28, the J call TRBJ1-6; TRBD1 matches at 12 bases. This CDR3 has 15 residues. CDR1 is MDHEN and CDR2 is SYDVKM in the germline V gene. The junction had 3 bases not matched to a gene; V was cut back by 5 bases and J by 7 bases. The CDR3, as DNA: TGTGCCAGCAGTCCGGGACAGGGGGCGAATTCACCCCTCCACTTT. It encodes CASSPGQGANSPLHF.

This clonotype appeared a few times. This chain connects TRBV27 to TRBJ2-2; TRBD2 agrees at 11 bases. V gave up 5 bases and J gave up 4 bases; unmatched junction bases: 12. The CDR3 totals 18 residues. Germline-derived CDR1 and CDR2 are MNHEY and SMNVEV (reference sequence). In nucleotides, the CDR3 is TGTGCCAGCAGTCTCCTTCCGACTAGCGGGGTAATCACCGGGGAGCTGTTTTTT. Its protein is CASSLLPTSGVITGELFF.

The V call is TRBV4-1, the J call TRBJ2-7; the match to TRBD2 covers 13 bases. Germline assignment: CDR1 MGHRA and CDR2 YSYEKL. There are 16 residues in the CDR3. The ends lost 4 bases at V and 7 bases at J; junction bases unmatched: 10. CDR3 coding DNA: TGCGCCAGCAGCCCGGTTCCTATGACTAGCGGGAGGGAGCAGTACTTC. This codes for CASSPVPMTSGREQYF.

About this clonotype: A read error may produce the germline difference seen at one junction end. The rearrangement joins TRBV20-1 to TRBJ1-2; D may be TRBD1 (6 bases). Germline assignment: CDR1 DFQATT and CDR2 SNEGSKA (reference sequence). There are 13 residues in the CDR3. In DNA form, the CDR3 reads TGCAGTGCTCACACAGGGAAGGGCTATGGCTACCCCTTC. This translates into CSAHTGKGYGYPF.